This T cell receptor beta chain was recovered during a study of blood T cell repertoires in COVID-19. Comment on this clone: This sample includes further DNA sequences coding for the same CDR3.

Produced via immunoSEQ multiplex PCR; TCRdb's table is partial and in-frame only. The sample includes about 190,000 clones, roughly four fifths seen only once; the top ten take about 5.5%. Input material: peripheral blood. This receptor was identified in a woman in her 30s with acute or convalescent COVID-19.

The CDR3 sequence: CASSRTDSNQPQHF. The CDR3 DNA reads as TGTGCCAGCAGCCGGACTGATAGCAATCAGCCCCAGCATTTT. The chain recombines TRBV9 with TRBJ1-5; D gene unclear. The germline V gene encodes CDR1 SGDLS and CDR2 YYNGEE. Deletions cut 4 bases from V and 0 bases from J, with 8 bases between. This CDR3 is built from 14 residues.